The present T cell receptor (beta chain) was sequenced within a study of CD8 T cells in ankylosing spondylitis. Points from the study as a whole: Disease-associated clones were CD8+ and fairly uncommon in peripheral blood.

With molecular barcodes, quantitative 5'-RACE was used to make the TCR beta libraries. TCRdb reanalysed the 5' RACE reads using MiXCR and keeps one entry per CDR3 protein. This table has about 360,000 distinct CDR3 sequences, about 15% appearing once. Germline CDR1 reads SQVTM; CDR2 reads ANQGSEA. V lost 0 bases and J lost 0, with 15 bases in between. The CDR3 extends over 16 amino acids. By frequency in the sample, this clonotype is medium-sized. Its cognate antigen is unknown. Material: blood, either unsorted or a sorted T cell fraction (not recorded which). The sequence came from a male donor with ankylosing spondylitis or in good health (not recorded which). The V and J genes are TRBV29-1 and TRBJ2-7, with TRBD2 as a possible D gene (6 bases). CDR3 residues: CSVEDEGGVSSYEQYF. CDR3 bases: TGCAGCGTTGAAGATGAAGGAGGGGTCAGCTCCTACGAGCAGTACTTC.